These 8 T cell receptor beta chains came from one sample sequenced in a study of T cells in Graves' hyperthyroidism and ophthalmopathy. RNA transcripts yielded amplified TCR beta CDR3 regions. Using the HTBI primer set, a first-round RT-PCR was run on the TCR CDR3. TCRdb processed the multiplex PCR reads anew with MiXCR; each CDR3 protein has one entry. The sample lists 130,000 to 150,000 distinct CDR3 sequences, approximately 24% occurring once. Sequenced: blood. Source of these receptors: a woman aged 45-60 years with Graves' hyperthyroidism that later progressed to Graves' ophthalmopathy.

This chain uses TRBV6-2 or TRBV6-3 with TRBJ2-4, with a possible D match to TRBD2 (5 bases). Trimming shortened V by 2 bases and J by 0 bases, and 8 bases separated the two germline ends. The CDR3 length is 15 residues. Germline V lookup: CDR1 MNHEY, CDR2 SVGEGT. CDR3 bases: TGTGCCAGCAGTTACCGGGCGGGAGCCAAAAACATTCAGTACTTC. Translation gives CASSYRAGAKNIQYF.

This clonotype was observed at least ten times. CDR3 sequence (DNA): TGCGCCAGCAGCCCCCTCAAATACAATGAGCAGTTCTTC. Translating it yields CASSPLKYNEQFF. The rearrangement uses TRBV5-1 and TRBJ2-1, with D uncertain. Trimming removed 4 bases at V and 4 bases at J, with 9 bases between. Germline assignment: CDR1 SGHRS and CDR2 YFSETQ. The CDR3 runs 13 residues.

This clonotype was detected many times. The chain employs TRBV20-1 and TRBJ2-2, with D possibly matching TRBD1 (6 bases). Trimming removed 0 bases from V and 3 bases from J, with 11 bases in between. The CDR3 has 15 residues. Germline-derived CDR1 and CDR2 are DFQATT and SNEGSKA (reference sequence). The CDR3 DNA reads as TGCAGTGCTAGAGATTCAGGGGCGGACACCGGGGAGCTGTTTTTT. Translating it yields CSARDSGADTGELFF.

Ten or more counts support this clonotype. J is TRBJ2-7 and V is TRBV2; D is unclear. The CDR3 consists of 14 residues. Germline V lookup: CDR1 SNHLY, CDR2 FYNNEI. V was clipped by 4 bases and J by 0 bases, with 10 bases between them. CDR3 DNA sequence: TGTGCCAGCAGTGTCGCGAGGAGCTCCTACGAGCAGTACTTC. Translated, it gives CASSVARSSYEQYF.

The rearrangement links TRBV7-2 to TRBJ1-6; D not resolved. The V end was cut by 2 bases, the J end by 9 bases, with 8 bases between. The CDR3 contains 13 residues. From germline, CDR1 is SGHTA and CDR2 FQGNSA. This CDR3 reads CASSLIGGSPLHF. The DNA of the CDR3 is TGTGCCAGCAGCTTAATAGGTGGTTCACCCCTCCACTTT.

This clonotype came up many times. The chain has TRBV27 and TRBJ2-1, with D uncertain. The CDR3 extends over 12 amino acids. The V end was cut by 5 bases, the J end by 7 bases, with 9 bases between. CDR1 and CDR2 from the germline V gene are MNHEY and SMNVEV (reference sequence). The CDR3, as DNA: TGTGCCAGCAGTAGAAACATGAATGAGCAGTTCTTC. Encoded protein: CASSRNMNEQFF.

This clonotype was recorded many times. This sequence joins TRBV10-1 and TRBJ2-1, with TRBD1 identical over 9 bases. J lost 2 bases, V lost 2 bases, and 4 bases had no gene match. The length of the CDR3 is 16 residues. Germline values: CDR1 WNHNN, CDR2 SYGVQD (reference sequence). CDR3 residues: CASSERTGGTYNEQFF. The CDR3 nucleotides read TGCGCCAGCAGTGAGCGTACAGGGGGCACCTACAATGAGCAGTTCTTC.

The J gene is TRBJ2-3, the V gene TRBV30; TRBD2 agrees at 8 bases. Germline V gene data show CDR1 as GTSNPN and CDR2 as SVGIG (reference sequence). The V segment lost 2 bases and the J segment 4 bases; nucleotides outside the gene matches: 8. The CDR3 sequence is 15 residues long. CDR3 protein: CAWSFPSGFPDTQYF. The CDR3 bases are TGTGCCTGGAGTTTCCCTAGCGGGTTTCCAGATACGCAGTATTTT. Variable domain in full (rest from reference TRBV30 and TRBJ2-3): SQTIHQWPATLVQPVGSPLSLECTVEGTSNPNLYWYRQAAGRGLQLLFYSVGIGQISSEVPQNLSASRPQDRQFILSSKKLLLSDSGFYLCAWSFPSGFPDTQYFGPGTRLTVL.